The next 16 T cell receptor beta chains were all read from a single sample in a study of blood T cell repertoires in COVID-19. Produced via immunoSEQ multiplex PCR; TCRdb's table is partial and in-frame only. The table includes under 350,000 clones, more than 75% detected once. Sequencing was done on a sample of PBMCs or T cells enriched from blood (not recorded which). The receptors were gathered from a man aged 25 to 45 who had recovered from COVID-19.

This clone was picked up a small number of times. The CDR3 DNA is TGCGCCAGCAGTGGCACAGCGGGAGTTAGTACCGGGGAGCTGTTTTTT. Translating it yields CASSGTAGVSTGELFF. The V gene is TRBV10-1, the J gene TRBJ2-2; 8 bases match TRBD2. This CDR3 is built from 16 residues. Losses at the gene ends were 4 bases for V and 5 bases for J; bases not matched to a gene: 9. The germline V gene encodes CDR1 WNHNN and CDR2 SYGVQD (reference sequence).

V is TRBV28 and J is TRBJ2-2; 10 bases match TRBD2. The ends lost 9 bases at V and 3 bases at J; junction bases unmatched: 1. The V gene's germline CDR1 is MDHEN and CDR2 SYDVKM. The CDR3 runs 13 residues. The CDR3 protein is CASSGGHTGELFF. The CDR3, as DNA: TGTGCCAGTAGCGGGGGGCACACCGGGGAGCTGTTTTTT.

V gene TRBV3-1 (or the pseudogene TRBV3-2) combines with J gene TRBJ1-5; 8 bases align to TRBD1. The germline V gene has CDR1 LGHDT and CDR2 YNNKEL (reference sequence). The CDR3 has 14 residues. The junction had 6 bases not matched to a gene; V was cut back by 4 bases and J by 7 bases. The CDR3 DNA follows: TGTGCCAGCAGCCCTCAGGGGGCCGAGCAGCCCCAGCATTTT. Protein sequence: CASSPQGAEQPQHF.

For the CDR3, the DNA is TGTGCCACCAGCAGCCGCGGGGGACCTAACTATGGCTACACCTTC. It specifies CATSSRGGPNYGYTF. The chain carries TRBV15 and TRBJ1-2; the D gene is possibly TRBD1 (5 bases). CDR3 length equals 15 residues. The V and J ends lost 3 bases and 0 bases respectively, with 11 bases between them. CDR1 is LNHNV, CDR2 YYDKDF, per germline (reference sequence).

The rearrangement links TRBV18 to TRBJ1-5; D is undetermined. V dropped 4 bases and J dropped 6 bases, with 13 bases sitting between them. Germline CDR1 is KGHSH and CDR2 is LQKENI. The CDR3 is 14 residues long. The DNA of the CDR3 is TGTGCCAGCTCACTCGCGCTTACGGGTCAGCCCCAGCATTTT. Protein product: CASSLALTGQPQHF.

This sequence joins TRBV6-5 and TRBJ2-3, with 8 bases matching TRBD2. This CDR3 is 15 amino acids long. Germline V lookup: CDR1 MNHEY, CDR2 SVGAGI. The trim removed 6 bases at V and 2 bases at J, leaving 7 bases unmatched. The CDR3, as DNA: TGTGCCAGCAGAGGCGGGGGGCCGGTCACAGATACGCAGTATTTT. It is translated as CASRGGGPVTDTQYF.

This chain joins TRBV3-1 (or the pseudogene TRBV3-2) and TRBJ1-1, with 7 nucleotides matching TRBD1. Germline CDR1 and CDR2: LGHDT and YNNKEL (reference sequence). J was trimmed by 0 bases and V by 4 bases; bases with no gene match: 2. CDR3 size: 14 residues. CDR3: CASSRQGVNTEAFF. The CDR3 nucleotides are TGTGCCAGCAGCCGACAGGGAGTGAACACTGAAGCTTTCTTT.

This clone appeared once. The genes are TRBV29-1 and TRBJ2-5; no clear D. Germline V lookup: CDR1 SQVTM, CDR2 ANQGSEA. The CDR3 has 10 amino acids. Trimming left V 3 bases short and J 4 bases short, with 3 bases between. Written as DNA, the CDR3 is TGCAGCGTTGACTCAGAGACCCAGTACTTC. Protein product: CSVDSETQYF. Variable domain in full (rest from reference TRBV29-1 and TRBJ2-5): SAVISQKPSRDICQRGTSLTIQCQVDSQVTMMFWYRQQPGQSLTLIATANQGSEATYESGFVIDKFPISRPNLTFSTLTVSNMSPEDSSIYLCSVDSETQYFGPGTRLLVL.

This sequence joins TRBV28 and TRBJ1-1; D gene uncertain. The CDR3 runs to 12 residues. The germline V and J ends were trimmed by 8 bases and 1 base, with 8 bases remaining between them. The germline V gene encodes CDR1 MDHEN and CDR2 SYDVKM. The CDR3 reads CASRKQNTEAFF. CDR3 nucleotide sequence: TGTGCCAGCCGCAAACAGAACACTGAAGCTTTCTTT.

J is TRBJ2-7 and V is TRBV5-4; no clear D gene. The CDR3 contains 14 residues. CDR1 and CDR2 from the germline V gene are SGHNT and YYREEE (reference sequence). Trimming cost V 0 bases and J 0 bases, with 7 bases left between them. The CDR3 coding sequence is TGTGCCAGCAGCTTGGGCGGAAGCTCCTACGAGCAGTACTTC. Translated: CASSLGGSSYEQYF.

This sequence joins TRBV6-6 and TRBJ2-7, with D tentatively TRBD2 (5 bases). The CDR3 extends over 13 amino acids. The germline V and J ends were trimmed by 6 bases and 3 bases, with 12 bases remaining between them. Germline CDR1 reads MNHNY; CDR2 reads SVGAGI (reference sequence). The CDR3 spells CASSSTAGYEQYF. The CDR3 nucleotides are TGTGCCAGCAGCTCCACCGCGGGCTACGAGCAGTACTTC.

The J gene is TRBJ1-1, the V gene TRBV7-6; TRBD1 is a possible D gene (6 bases). CDR1 is SGHVS, CDR2 FNYEAQ, per germline. The CDR3 spans 13 residues. V shed 5 bases and J shed 1 base, with 8 bases lying between them. The DNA for the CDR3 is TGTGCCAGCAGCCGGGACACGAACACTGAAGCTTTCTTT. It codes for CASSRDTNTEAFF.

The CDR3 loop reads CASSPRTSGAYEQYF. The CDR3 region has the DNA TGTGCCAGCTCACCGAGGACTAGCGGGGCCTACGAGCAGTACTTC. The chain carries TRBV18 and TRBJ2-7; 12 bases are a match to TRBD2. The ends lost 3 bases at V and 2 bases at J; junction bases unmatched: 2. Germline CDR1 is KGHSH and CDR2 is LQKENI. The CDR3 length is 15 residues.

This chain connects TRBV5-1 to TRBJ2-2, with TRBD2 matching over 10 bases. Trimming took 4 bases from V and 6 from J; bases not matched to a gene: 9. The CDR3 covers 16 residues. CDR1 and CDR2 (germline): SGHRS, YFSETQ. The CDR3, as DNA: TGCGCCAGCAGCCCCTCTCCTAGCGGGAGTCCCGGGGAGCTGTTTTTT. Translating it yields CASSPSPSGSPGELFF.

This chain joins TRBV5-1 and TRBJ2-5, with 7 bases identical to TRBD1. CDR3 length: 13 residues. The germline CDR1 and CDR2 sequences are SGHRS and YFSETQ. V dropped 4 bases and J dropped 4; count of bases not matched to a gene: 4. The CDR3 DNA follows: TGCGCCAGCAGCCCAGGGGGTCCAGAGACCCAGTACTTC. Translation gives CASSPGGPETQYF.

V and J are TRBV7-2 and TRBJ2-3; TRBD2 matches 14 bases. CDR3 length: 16 residues. V shed 5 bases, J shed 1 base, and the junction held 2 bases outside the gene matches. CDR1 SGHTA and CDR2 FQGNSA come from the germline V gene. CDR3 sequence: CASSVGLAGGTDTQYF. The CDR3 DNA reads as TGTGCCAGCAGCGTGGGACTAGCGGGGGGCACAGATACGCAGTATTTT.